The subject of this entry is one T cell receptor beta chain. V lost 4 bases to trimming and J lost 0 bases, with 7 bases between them. Germline V CDR1 and CDR2: LGHDT, YNNKEL (reference sequence). This CDR3 is built from 15 residues. This sample was included in a study of blood T cell repertoires in COVID-19. TCRdb's copy holds only in-frame clones and misses some; the assay was immunoSEQ multiplex PCR. The sample includes about 70,000 clones, roughly 87% of them seen just once. Source material: peripheral blood. The V gene is TRBV3-1 (or the pseudogene TRBV3-2), the J gene TRBJ2-6; TRBD2 is a possible D gene (5 bases). This clonotype was obtained from a man at least 80 years old with acute or convalescent COVID-19. This CDR3 is CASSLRGSGANVLTF. In DNA form, the CDR3 reads TGTGCCAGCAGCCTTCGGGGCTCTGGGGCCAACGTCCTGACTTTC.